The next 13 T cell receptor beta chains were all read from a single sample in a study of blood T cells in healthy people across ages. It was with a sample-barcoded 5' primer and a J-beta primer mix that a second PCR of roughly 7 to 12 cycles was run. In TCRdb, the 5' RACE reads were re-called with MiXCR into one record per CDR3 protein. Of roughly 1,500,000 distinct CDR3 sequences listed, almost 35% were seen once; the top ten hold roughly 10%. The sequencing sample was made of blood. Receptors originate from a woman in her twenties or thirties in good health.

In its sample, this clonotype was seen a few times. This sequence joins TRBV4-1 and TRBJ1-2, with 10 bases matching TRBD1. This CDR3 has 21 residues. Trimming took 2 bases from V and 8 from J; bases not matched to a gene: 26. CDR1 MGHRA and CDR2 YSYEKL come from the germline V gene. The DNA of the CDR3 is TGCGCCAGCAGCCAACTCCGGGACAGGGGATTGCCCCCCCTTCCCTTTGGCGGCTACACCTTC. It specifies CASSQLRDRGLPPLPFGGYTF.

This clonotype has just a few counts. V usage is TRBV4-1 and J usage is TRBJ2-3; D is ambiguous. Between the trimmed V and J ends, which lost 0 bases and 2 bases, there was a span of 15 bases. The CDR3 length is 17 residues. In germline, CDR1 is MGHRA, CDR2 YSYEKL. The CDR3 protein is CASSQEPDRGDTDTQYF. CDR3 bases: TGCGCCAGCAGCCAAGAACCGGACCGCGGAGACACAGATACGCAGTATTTT.

The V call is TRBV7-2, the J call TRBJ2-3; maybe TRBD2 (6 bases). Trimming removed 0 bases from V and 1 base from J, with 14 bases in between. The CDR3 runs 17 residues. Germline V gene lookup returns CDR1 SGHTA and CDR2 FQGNSA. CDR3 nucleotides: TGTGCCAGCAGCTTAGCTGCCCCGGCTAGCGGCACAGATACGCAGTATTTT. Protein product: CASSLAAPASGTDTQYF. The full variable domain, completed using reference TRBV7-2 and TRBJ2-3, is GAGVSQSPSNKVTEKGKDVELRCDPISGHTALYWYRQSLGQGLEFLIYFQGNSAPDKSGLPSDRFSAERTGGSVSTLTIQRTQQEDSAVYLCASSLAAPASGTDTQYFGPGTRLTVL.

This clonotype was found a few times. V usage is TRBV5-1 and J usage is TRBJ1-4, with 9 nucleotides matching TRBD1. CDR3 size: 14 residues. CDR1 is SGHRS, CDR2 YFSETQ, per germline. With 3 bases clipped from V and 14 bases from J, the junction kept 11 bases outside the gene matches. This chain's CDR3 is CASSSGTGRGSLFF. The CDR3 nucleotides read TGCGCCAGCAGCTCCGGGACAGGGCGAGGGTCTCTGTTTTTT.

This chain uses TRBV2 with TRBJ1-2, with D perhaps TRBD1 (5 bases). Germline V gives CDR1 SNHLY, CDR2 FYNNEI. The V end lost 1 base, the J end lost 8 bases, and 17 bases lay between the germline ends. CDR3 length: 15 residues. The CDR3: CASSEGDVGSRGYTF. As DNA, the CDR3 is TGTGCCAGCAGTGAAGGGGACGTAGGATCGAGAGGCTACACCTTC.

This clonotype has a handful of counts. V gene TRBV29-1 combines with J gene TRBJ2-5, with TRBD2 matching over 16 bases. The CDR3 is 16 amino acids. With 6 bases clipped from V and 5 bases from J, the junction kept 9 bases outside the gene matches. Per germline, CDR1 SQVTM and CDR2 ANQGSEA. This CDR3 is CSVEGLAGGPFETQYF. The DNA for the CDR3 is TGCAGCGTCGAGGGACTAGCGGGAGGGCCATTCGAGACCCAGTACTTC.

In its sample, this clonotype was seen once. This chain uses TRBV30 with TRBJ2-2, with D possibly being TRBD2 (6 bases). The germline V gene has CDR1 GTSNPN and CDR2 SVGIG (reference sequence). This CDR3 contains 13 residues. The V gene lost 4 bases and the J gene lost 5 bases, with 11 bases spanning the gap. The CDR3 DNA sequence: TGTGCCTGGACCACTGGGGGGACCGGGGAGCTGTTTTTT. It encodes CAWTTGGTGELFF.

This clonotype appeared many times. This chain links TRBV6-1 with TRBJ1-5, with D unclear. The V gene's germline CDR1 is MNHNS and CDR2 SASEGT. V gave up 2 bases and J gave up 5 bases, with 10 bases separating them. The CDR3 runs 14 residues. The CDR3 loop is CASSENSPHQPQHF. In DNA, the CDR3 is TGTGCCAGCAGTGAAAATTCCCCCCATCAGCCCCAGCATTTT.

The CDR3: CASREIGDRINSPLHF. DNA of the CDR3: TGCGCCAGCAGAGAGATAGGGGACAGAATTAATTCACCCCTCCACTTT. The genes are TRBV5-1 and TRBJ1-6; 7 bases are shared with TRBD1. Germline CDR1 is SGHRS and CDR2 is YFSETQ. V lost 5 bases to trimming and J lost 6 bases; unmatched junction nucleotides: 11. This CDR3 is built from 16 residues. The variable domain in full, completed from reference TRBV5-1 and TRBJ1-6, reads KAGVTQTPRYLIKTRGQQVTLSCSPISGHRSVSWYQQTPGQGLQFLFEYFSETQRNKGNFPGRFSGRQFSNSRSEMNVSTLELGDSALYLCASREIGDRINSPLHFGNGTRLTVT.

The chain's CDR3 is CASSLLGGRDDIEAFF. The CDR3 nucleotides read TGTGCCAGCAGCCTACTGGGAGGGAGGGACGACATTGAAGCTTTCTTT. This chain connects TRBV7-9 to TRBJ1-1; D may be TRBD1 (5 bases). With 5 bases removed from V and 7 bases from J, the gap between germline ends came to 23 bases. Germline-derived CDR1 and CDR2 are SEHNR and FQNEAQ (reference sequence). The CDR3 length is 16 residues.

Only a few counts were recorded for this clonotype. The V and J genes are TRBV6-1 and TRBJ2-5; D may be TRBD1 or TRBD2 (5 bases each). The end of the DNA is better explained by TRBJ2-7, so the J call may be wrong. Germline lookup yields CDR1 MNHNS and CDR2 SASEGT. The length of the CDR3 is 12 residues. CDR3 region: CASSEQGREQYF. CDR3 nucleotide sequence: TGTGCCAGCAGTGAACAGGGACGCGAGCAGTACTTC.

This clonotype was detected ten times or more. V and J are TRBV20-1 and TRBJ2-1; 9 nucleotides align to TRBD1. This CDR3 contains 17 residues. The V segment lost 1 base and the J segment 7 bases; nucleotides outside the gene matches: 14. Germline-derived CDR1 and CDR2 are DFQATT and SNEGSKA (reference sequence). CDR3 DNA sequence: TGCAGTGCTAGAGTTAGGATGGGACAGGGAAAGCTTAATGAGCAGTTCTTC. This codes for CSARVRMGQGKLNEQFF.

This clonotype was found a few times. This sequence joins TRBV14 and TRBJ2-3; unclear D gene. Germline V gene lookup returns CDR1 SGHDN and CDR2 FVKESK. This CDR3 has 16 residues. The germline V and J ends were trimmed by 0 bases and 1 base, with 11 bases remaining between them. The DNA of the CDR3 is TGTGCCAGCAGCCAAGATCTTGGAAGGGGCACAGATACGCAGTATTTT. Encoded protein: CASSQDLGRGTDTQYF. Based on the CDR3 plus reference TRBV14 and TRBJ2-3, the full variable domain is EAGVTQFPSHSVIEKGQTVTLRCDPISGHDNLYWYRRVMGKEIKFLLHFVKESKQDESGMPNNRFLAERTGGTYSTLKVQPAELEDSGVYFCASSQDLGRGTDTQYFGPGTRLTVL.